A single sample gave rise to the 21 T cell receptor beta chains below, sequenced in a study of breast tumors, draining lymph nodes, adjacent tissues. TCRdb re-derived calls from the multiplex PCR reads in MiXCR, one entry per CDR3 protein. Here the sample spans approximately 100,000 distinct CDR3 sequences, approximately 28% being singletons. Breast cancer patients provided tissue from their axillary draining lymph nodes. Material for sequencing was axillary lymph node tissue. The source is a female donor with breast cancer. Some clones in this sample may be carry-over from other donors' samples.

DNA for the CDR3: TGTGCCAGCAGTCCCGCTACCCAAGAGACCCAGTACTTC. Translation: CASSPATQETQYF. The chain employs TRBV6-2 or TRBV6-3 and TRBJ2-5; no clear D gene. The germline V gene has CDR1 MNHEY and CDR2 SVGEGT. V gave up 5 bases and J gave up 1 base, with 8 bases separating them. This CDR3 comprises 13 residues.

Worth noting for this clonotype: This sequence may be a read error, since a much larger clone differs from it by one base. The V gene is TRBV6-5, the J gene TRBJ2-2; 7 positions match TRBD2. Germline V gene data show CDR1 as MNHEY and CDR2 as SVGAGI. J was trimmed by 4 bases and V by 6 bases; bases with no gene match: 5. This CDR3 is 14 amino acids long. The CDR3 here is CASRPSGGTGELFF. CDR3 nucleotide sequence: TGTGCCAGCAGACCTAGCGGCGGCACCGGGGAGCTGTTTTTT.

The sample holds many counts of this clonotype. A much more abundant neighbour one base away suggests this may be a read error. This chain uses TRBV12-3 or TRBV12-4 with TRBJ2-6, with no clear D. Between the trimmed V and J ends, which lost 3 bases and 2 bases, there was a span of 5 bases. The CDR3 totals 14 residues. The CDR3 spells CASSFGPGANVLTF. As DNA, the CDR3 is TGTGCCAGCAGTTTCGGGCCTGGGGCCAACGTCCTGACTTTC.

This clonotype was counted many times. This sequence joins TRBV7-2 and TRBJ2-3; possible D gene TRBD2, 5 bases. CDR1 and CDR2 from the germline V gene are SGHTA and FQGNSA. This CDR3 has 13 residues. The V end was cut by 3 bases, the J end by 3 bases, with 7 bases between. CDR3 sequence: CASSLRETDTQYF. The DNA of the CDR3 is TGTGCCAGCAGCTTGAGGGAAACAGATACGCAGTATTTT.

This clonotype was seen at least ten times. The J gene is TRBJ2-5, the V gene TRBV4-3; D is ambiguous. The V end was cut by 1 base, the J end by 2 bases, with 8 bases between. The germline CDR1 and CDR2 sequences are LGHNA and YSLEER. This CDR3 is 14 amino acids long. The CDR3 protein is CASSQGRGQETQYF. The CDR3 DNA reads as TGCGCCAGCAGCCAAGGCCGAGGTCAAGAGACCCAGTACTTC.

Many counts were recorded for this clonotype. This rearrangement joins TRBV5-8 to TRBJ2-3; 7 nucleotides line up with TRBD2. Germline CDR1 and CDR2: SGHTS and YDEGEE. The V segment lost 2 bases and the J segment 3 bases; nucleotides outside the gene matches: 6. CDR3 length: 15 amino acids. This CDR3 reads CASSFGLDSTDTQYF. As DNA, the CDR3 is TGTGCCAGCAGCTTTGGACTAGATAGTACAGATACGCAGTATTTT.

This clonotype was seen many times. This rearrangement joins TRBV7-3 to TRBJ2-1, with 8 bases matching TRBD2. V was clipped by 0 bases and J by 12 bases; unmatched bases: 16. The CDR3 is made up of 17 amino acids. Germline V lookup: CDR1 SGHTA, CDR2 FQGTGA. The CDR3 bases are TGTGCCAGCAGCTTAACGTCCGGGACTAGGACCCAGAAGGGGCAGTTCTTC. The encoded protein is CASSLTSGTRTQKGQFF.

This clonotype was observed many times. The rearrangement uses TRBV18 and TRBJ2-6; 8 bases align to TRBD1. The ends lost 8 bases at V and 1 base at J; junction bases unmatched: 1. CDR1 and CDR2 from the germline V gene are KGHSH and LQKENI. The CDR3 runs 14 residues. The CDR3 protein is CASHRGSGANVLTF. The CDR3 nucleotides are TGTGCCAGCCACAGGGGGTCTGGGGCCAACGTCCTGACTTTC. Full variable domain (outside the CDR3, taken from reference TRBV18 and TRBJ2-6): NAGVMQNPRHLVRRRGQEARLRCSPMKGHSHVYWYRQLPEEGLKFMVYLQKENIIDESGMPKERFSAEFPKEGPSILRIQQVVRGDSAAYFCASHRGSGANVLTFGAGSRLTVL.

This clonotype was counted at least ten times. As DNA, the CDR3 is TGTGCCAGTGCCCAGGGTAGCCACAATGAGCAGTTCTTC. Translation: CASAQGSHNEQFF. The chain is built from TRBV9 and TRBJ2-1, with a possible D match to TRBD1 (5 bases). This CDR3 region has 13 residues. Trimming shortened V by 8 bases and J by 5 bases, and 14 bases separated the two germline ends. Germline CDR1 is SGDLS and CDR2 is YYNGEE.

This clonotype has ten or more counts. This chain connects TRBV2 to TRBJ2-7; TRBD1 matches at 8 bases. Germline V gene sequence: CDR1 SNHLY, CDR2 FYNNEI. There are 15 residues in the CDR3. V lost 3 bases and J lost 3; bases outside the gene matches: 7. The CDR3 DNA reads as TGTGCCAGCAGTGACGGAAGGGACAGGAGCTACGAGCAGTACTTC. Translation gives CASSDGRDRSYEQYF.

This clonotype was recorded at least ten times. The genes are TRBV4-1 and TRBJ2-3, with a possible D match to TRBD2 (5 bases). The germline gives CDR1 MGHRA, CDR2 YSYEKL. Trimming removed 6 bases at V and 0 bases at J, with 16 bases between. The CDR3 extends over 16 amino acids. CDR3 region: CASSQASGSSTDTQYF. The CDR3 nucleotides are TGCGCCAGCAGTCAGGCAAGCGGTTCTAGCACAGATACGCAGTATTTT.

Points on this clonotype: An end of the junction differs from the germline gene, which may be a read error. The CDR3 nucleotides are TGTGCCAGCAGCTTAGGGCAGGGGGCGCGTTCCCCCCCCCACTTT. This codes for CASSLGQGARSPPHF. The gene calls are TRBV7-9 and TRBJ1-6, with 8 bases fitting TRBD1. The germline V gene has CDR1 SEHNR and CDR2 FQNEAQ (reference sequence). The CDR3 totals 15 residues. The full variable domain, in which reference TRBV7-9 and TRBJ1-6 provide the parts outside the CDR3, is DTGVSQNPRHKITKRGQNVTFRCDPISEHNRLYWYRQTLGQGPEFLTYFQNEAQLEKSRLLSDRFSAERPKGSFSTLEIQRTEQGDSAMYLCASSLGQGARSPPHFGNGTRLTVT.

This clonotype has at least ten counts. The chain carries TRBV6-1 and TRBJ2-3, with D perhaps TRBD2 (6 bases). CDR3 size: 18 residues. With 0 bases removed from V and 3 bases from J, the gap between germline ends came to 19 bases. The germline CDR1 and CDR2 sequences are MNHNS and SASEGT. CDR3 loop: CASSEAFGGTLRTDTQYF. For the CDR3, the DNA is TGTGCCAGCAGTGAAGCCTTCGGAGGGACCCTCAGGACAGATACGCAGTATTTT.

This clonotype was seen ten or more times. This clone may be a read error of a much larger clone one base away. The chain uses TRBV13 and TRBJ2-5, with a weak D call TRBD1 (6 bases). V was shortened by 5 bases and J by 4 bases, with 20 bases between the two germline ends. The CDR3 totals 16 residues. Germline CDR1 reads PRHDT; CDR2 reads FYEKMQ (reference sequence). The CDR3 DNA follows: TGTGCCAGCAGCCTCCCAGGGGAAACGACAGGAGAGACCCAGTACTTC. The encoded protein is CASSLPGETTGETQYF.

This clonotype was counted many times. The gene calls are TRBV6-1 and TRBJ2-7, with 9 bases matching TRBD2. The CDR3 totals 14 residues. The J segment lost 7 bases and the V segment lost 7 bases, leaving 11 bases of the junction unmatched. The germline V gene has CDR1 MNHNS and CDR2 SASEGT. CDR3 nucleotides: TGTGCCAGCACCGGGGCTAGCGGGAAAGGGGAGCAGTACTTC. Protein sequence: CASTGASGKGEQYF.

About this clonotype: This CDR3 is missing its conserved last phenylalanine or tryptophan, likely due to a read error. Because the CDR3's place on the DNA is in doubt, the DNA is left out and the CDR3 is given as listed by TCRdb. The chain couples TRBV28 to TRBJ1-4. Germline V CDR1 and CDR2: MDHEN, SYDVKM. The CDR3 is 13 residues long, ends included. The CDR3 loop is CASSLKVAGTYVG.

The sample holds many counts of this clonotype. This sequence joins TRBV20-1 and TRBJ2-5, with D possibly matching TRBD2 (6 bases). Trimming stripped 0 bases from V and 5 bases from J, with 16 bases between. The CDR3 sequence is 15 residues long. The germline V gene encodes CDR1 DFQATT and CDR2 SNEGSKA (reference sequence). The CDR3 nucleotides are TGCAGTGCTAGAGATGGTAGCGGTCGGCGGGAGACCCAGTACTTC. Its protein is CSARDGSGRRETQYF.

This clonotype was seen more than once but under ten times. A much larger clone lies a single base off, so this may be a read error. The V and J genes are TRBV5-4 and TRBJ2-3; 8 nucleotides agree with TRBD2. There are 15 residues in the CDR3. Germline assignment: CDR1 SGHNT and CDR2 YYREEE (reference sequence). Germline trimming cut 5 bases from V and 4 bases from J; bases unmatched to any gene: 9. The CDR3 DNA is TGTGCCAGCAGTTCCTCAGCGGGAGAGGCAGATACGCAGTATTTT. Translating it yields CASSSSAGEADTQYF.

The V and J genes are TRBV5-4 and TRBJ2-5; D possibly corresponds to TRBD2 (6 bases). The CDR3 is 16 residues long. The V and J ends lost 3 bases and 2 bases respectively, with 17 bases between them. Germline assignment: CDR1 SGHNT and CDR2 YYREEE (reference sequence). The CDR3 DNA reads TGTGCCAGCAGCTCGGGAGTAGCGATCGGTCAAGAGACCCAGTACTTC. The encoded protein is CASSSGVAIGQETQYF.

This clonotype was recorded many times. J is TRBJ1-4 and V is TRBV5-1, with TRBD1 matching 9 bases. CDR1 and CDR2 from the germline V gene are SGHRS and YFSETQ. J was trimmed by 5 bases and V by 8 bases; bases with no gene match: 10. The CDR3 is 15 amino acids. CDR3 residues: CASQATGTGNEKLFF. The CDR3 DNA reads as TGCGCCAGTCAAGCGACCGGGACAGGGAATGAAAAACTGTTTTTT.

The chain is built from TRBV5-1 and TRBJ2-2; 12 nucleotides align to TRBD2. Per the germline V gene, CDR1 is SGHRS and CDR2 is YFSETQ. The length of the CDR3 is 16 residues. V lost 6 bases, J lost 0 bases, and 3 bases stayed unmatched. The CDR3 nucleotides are TGCGCCAGCACCCGGACTAGCGGGGCGAACACCGGGGAGCTGTTTTTT. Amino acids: CASTRTSGANTGELFF. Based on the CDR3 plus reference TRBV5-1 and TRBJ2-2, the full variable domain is KAGVTQTPRYLIKTRGQQVTLSCSPISGHRSVSWYQQTPGQGLQFLFEYFSETQRNKGNFPGRFSGRQFSNSRSEMNVSTLELGDSALYLCASTRTSGANTGELFFGEGSRLTVL.